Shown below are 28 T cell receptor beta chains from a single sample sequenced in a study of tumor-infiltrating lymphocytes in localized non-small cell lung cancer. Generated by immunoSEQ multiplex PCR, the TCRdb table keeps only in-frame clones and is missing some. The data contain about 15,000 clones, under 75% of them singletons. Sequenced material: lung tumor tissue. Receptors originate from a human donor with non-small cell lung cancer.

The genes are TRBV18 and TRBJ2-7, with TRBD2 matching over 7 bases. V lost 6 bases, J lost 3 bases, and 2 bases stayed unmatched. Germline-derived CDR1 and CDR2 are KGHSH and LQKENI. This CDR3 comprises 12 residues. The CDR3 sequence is CASSRDYYEQYF. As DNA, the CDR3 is TGTGCCAGCTCGAGGGACTACTACGAGCAGTACTTC. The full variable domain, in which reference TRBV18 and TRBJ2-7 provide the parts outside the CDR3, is NAGVMQNPRHLVRRRGQEARLRCSPMKGHSHVYWYRQLPEEGLKFMVYLQKENIIDESGMPKERFSAEFPKEGPSILRIQQVVRGDSAAYFCASSRDYYEQYFGPGTRLTVT.

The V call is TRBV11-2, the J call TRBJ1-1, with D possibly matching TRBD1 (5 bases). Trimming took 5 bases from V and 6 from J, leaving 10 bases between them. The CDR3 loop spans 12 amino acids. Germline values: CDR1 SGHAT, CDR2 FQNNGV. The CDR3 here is CASSRGGAEAFF. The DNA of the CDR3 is TGTGCCAGCAGCCGGGGAGGGGCTGAAGCTTTCTTT.

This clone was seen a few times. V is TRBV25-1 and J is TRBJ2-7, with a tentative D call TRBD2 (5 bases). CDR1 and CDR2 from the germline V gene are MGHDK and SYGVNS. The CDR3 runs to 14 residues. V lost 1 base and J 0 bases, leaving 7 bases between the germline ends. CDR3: CASSESDYSYEQYF. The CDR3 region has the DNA TGTGCCAGCAGTGAATCCGACTACTCCTACGAGCAGTACTTC.

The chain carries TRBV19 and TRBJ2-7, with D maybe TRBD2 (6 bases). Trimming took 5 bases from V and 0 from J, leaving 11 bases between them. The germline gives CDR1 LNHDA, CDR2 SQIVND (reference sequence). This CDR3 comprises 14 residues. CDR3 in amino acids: CASSGWTTSYEQYF. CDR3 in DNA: TGTGCCAGTAGTGGCTGGACTACCTCCTACGAGCAGTACTTC.

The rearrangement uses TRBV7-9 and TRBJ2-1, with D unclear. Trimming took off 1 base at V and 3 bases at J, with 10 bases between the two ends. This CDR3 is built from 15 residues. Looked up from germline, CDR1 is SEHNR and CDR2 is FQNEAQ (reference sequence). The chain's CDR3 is CASSLGGVLYNEQFF. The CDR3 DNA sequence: TGTGCCAGCAGCTTAGGAGGAGTACTCTACAATGAGCAGTTCTTC.

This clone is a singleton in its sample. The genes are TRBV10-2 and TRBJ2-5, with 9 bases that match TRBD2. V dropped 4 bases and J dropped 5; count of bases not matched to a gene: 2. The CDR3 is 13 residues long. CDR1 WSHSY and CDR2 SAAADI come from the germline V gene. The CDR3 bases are TGCGCCAGCAGTGTAGCGGGAGTGGAGACCCAGTACTTC. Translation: CASSVAGVETQYF.

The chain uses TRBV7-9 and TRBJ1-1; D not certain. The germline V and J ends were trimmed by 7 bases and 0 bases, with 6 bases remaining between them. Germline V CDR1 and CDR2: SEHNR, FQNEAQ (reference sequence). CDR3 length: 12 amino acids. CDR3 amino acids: CASNRMNTEAFF. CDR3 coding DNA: TGTGCCAGCAACCGAATGAACACTGAAGCTTTCTTT.

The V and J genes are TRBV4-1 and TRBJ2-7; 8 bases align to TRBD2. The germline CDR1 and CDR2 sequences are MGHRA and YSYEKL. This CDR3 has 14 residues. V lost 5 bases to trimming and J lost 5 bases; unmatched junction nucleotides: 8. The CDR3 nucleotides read TGCGCCAGCAGCTCCAGCGGGAGTATCCACGAGCAGTACTTC. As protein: CASSSSGSIHEQYF.

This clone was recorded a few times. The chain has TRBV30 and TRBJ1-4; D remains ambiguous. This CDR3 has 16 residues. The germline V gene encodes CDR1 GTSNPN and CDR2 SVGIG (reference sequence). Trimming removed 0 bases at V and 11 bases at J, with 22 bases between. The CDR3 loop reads CAWSVVGRMESEKLFF. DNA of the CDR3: TGTGCCTGGAGTGTAGTTGGCAGAATGGAGTCCGAGAAACTGTTTTTT.

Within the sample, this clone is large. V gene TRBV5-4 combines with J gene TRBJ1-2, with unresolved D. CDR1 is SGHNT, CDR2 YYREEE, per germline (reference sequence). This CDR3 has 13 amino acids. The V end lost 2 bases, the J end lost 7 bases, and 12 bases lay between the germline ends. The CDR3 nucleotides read TGTGCCAGCAGCTTAGCTACGGGTGGTGGCTACACCTTC. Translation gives CASSLATGGGYTF.

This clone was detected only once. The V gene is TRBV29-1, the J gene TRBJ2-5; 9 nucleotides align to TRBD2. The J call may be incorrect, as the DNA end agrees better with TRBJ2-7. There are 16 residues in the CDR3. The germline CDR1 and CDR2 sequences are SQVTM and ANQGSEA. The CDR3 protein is CSVELQLAGSTYEQYF. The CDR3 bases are TGCAGCGTTGAACTACAACTAGCGGGCTCAACCTACGAGCAGTACTTC.

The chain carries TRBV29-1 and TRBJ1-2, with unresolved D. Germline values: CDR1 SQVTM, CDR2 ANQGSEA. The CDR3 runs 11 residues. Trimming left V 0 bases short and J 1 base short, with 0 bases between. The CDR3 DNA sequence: TGCAGCGTTGAAGATAACTATGGCTACACCTTC. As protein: CSVEDNYGYTF.

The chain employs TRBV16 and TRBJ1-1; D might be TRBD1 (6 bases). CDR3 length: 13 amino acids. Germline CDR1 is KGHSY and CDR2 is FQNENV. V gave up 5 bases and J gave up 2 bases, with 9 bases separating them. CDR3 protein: CASSIGGNTEAFF. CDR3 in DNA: TGTGCCAGCAGCATAGGGGGTAACACTGAAGCTTTCTTT.

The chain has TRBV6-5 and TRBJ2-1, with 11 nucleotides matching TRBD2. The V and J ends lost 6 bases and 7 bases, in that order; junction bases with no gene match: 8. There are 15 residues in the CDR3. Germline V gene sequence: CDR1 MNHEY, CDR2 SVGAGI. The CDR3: CASRISGRAENEQFF. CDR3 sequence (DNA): TGTGCCAGCAGAATTAGCGGGAGGGCCGAGAATGAGCAGTTCTTC.

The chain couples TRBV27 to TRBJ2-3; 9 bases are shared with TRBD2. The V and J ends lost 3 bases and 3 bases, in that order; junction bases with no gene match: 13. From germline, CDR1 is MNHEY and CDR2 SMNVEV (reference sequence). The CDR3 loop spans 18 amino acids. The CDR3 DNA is TGTGCCAGCAGTTTTTCCGTGGCGGGAGGGGGACTGACAGATACGCAGTATTTT. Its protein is CASSFSVAGGGLTDTQYF.

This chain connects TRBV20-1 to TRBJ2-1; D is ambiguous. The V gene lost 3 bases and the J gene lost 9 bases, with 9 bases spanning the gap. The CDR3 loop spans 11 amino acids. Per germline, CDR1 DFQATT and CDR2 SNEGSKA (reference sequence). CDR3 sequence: CSASPFGEQFF. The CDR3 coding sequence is TGCAGTGCTAGTCCTTTCGGTGAGCAGTTCTTC.

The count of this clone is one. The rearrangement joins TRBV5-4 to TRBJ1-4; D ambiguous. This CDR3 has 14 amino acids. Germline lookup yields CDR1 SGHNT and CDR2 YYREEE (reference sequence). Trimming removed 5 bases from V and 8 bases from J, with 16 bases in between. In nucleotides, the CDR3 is TGTGCCAGCAGTCCAAGCAGTTCGGAAGAAAAACTGTTTTTT. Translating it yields CASSPSSSEEKLFF.

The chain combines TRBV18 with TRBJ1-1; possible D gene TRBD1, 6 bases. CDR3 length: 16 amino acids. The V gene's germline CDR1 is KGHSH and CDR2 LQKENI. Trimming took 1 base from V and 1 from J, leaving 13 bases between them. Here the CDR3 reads CASSPRQGPGNTEAFF. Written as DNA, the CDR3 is TGTGCCAGCTCACCACGGCAGGGGCCGGGGAACACTGAAGCTTTCTTT.

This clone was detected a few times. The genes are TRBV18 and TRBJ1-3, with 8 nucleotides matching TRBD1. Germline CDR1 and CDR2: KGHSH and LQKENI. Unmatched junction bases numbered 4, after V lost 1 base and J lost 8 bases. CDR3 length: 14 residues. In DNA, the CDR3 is TGTGCCAGCTCACCACTCGGACAGGGAGACACCATATATTTT. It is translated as CASSPLGQGDTIYF. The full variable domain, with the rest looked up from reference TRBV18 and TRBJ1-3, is NAGVMQNPRHLVRRRGQEARLRCSPMKGHSHVYWYRQLPEEGLKFMVYLQKENIIDESGMPKERFSAEFPKEGPSILRIQQVVRGDSAAYFCASSPLGQGDTIYFGEGSWLTVV.

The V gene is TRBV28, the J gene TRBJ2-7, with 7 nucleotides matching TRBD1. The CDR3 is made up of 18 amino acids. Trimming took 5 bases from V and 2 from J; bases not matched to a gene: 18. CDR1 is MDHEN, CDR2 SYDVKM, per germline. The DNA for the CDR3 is TGTGCCAGCAGTGACCTCCTGGGCGACAGGGTCACACCCTACGAGCAGTACTTC. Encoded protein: CASSDLLGDRVTPYEQYF.

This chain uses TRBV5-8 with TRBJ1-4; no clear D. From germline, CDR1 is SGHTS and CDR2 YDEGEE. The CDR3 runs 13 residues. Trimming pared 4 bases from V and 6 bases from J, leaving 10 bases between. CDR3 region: CASSPISHEKLFF. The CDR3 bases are TGTGCCAGCAGCCCTATTTCACATGAAAAACTGTTTTTT. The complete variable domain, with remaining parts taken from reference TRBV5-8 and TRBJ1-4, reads EAGVTQSPTHLIKTRGQQATLRCSPISGHTSVYWYQQALGLGLQFLLWYDEGEERNRGNFPPRFSGRQFPNYSSELNVNALELEDSALYLCASSPISHEKLFFGSGTQLSVL.

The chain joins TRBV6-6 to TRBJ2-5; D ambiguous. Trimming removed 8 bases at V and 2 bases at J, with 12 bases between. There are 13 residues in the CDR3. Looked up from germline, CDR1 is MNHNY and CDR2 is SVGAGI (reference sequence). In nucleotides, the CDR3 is TGTGCCAGCGCTAGTCACTTACAAGAGACCCAGTACTTC. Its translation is CASASHLQETQYF.

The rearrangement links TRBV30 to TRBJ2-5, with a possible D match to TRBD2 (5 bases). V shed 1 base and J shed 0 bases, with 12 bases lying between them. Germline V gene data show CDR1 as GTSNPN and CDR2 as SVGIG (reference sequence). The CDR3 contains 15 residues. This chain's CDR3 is CAWSGGGRYQETQYF. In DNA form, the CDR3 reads TGTGCCTGGAGTGGTGGTGGGAGATACCAAGAGACCCAGTACTTC.

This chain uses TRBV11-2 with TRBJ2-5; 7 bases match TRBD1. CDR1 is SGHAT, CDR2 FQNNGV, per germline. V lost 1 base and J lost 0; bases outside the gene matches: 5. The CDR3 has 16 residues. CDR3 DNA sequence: TGTGCCAGCAGCTTAGGGACAGGCCTAAACCAAGAGACCCAGTACTTC. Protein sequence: CASSLGTGLNQETQYF.

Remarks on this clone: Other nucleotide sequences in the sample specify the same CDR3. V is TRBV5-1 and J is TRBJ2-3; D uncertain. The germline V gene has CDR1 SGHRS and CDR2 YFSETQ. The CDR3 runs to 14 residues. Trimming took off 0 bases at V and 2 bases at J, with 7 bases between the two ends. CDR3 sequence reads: CASSLGQDTDTQYF. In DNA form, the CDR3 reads TGCGCCAGCAGCTTGGGGCAGGACACAGATACGCAGTATTTT.

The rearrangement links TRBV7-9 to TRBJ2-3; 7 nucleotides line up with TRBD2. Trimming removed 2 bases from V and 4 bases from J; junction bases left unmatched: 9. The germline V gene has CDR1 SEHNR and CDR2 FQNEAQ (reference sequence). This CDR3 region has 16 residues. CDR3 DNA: TGTGCCAGCAGCTTATTGGCGGGAGTAAGCCCAGATACGCAGTATTTT. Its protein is CASSLLAGVSPDTQYF.

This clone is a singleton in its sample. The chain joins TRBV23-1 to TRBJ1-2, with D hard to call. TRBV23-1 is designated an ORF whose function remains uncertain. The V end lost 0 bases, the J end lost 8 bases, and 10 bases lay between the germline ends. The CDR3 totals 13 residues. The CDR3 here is CASSQSSTLGYTF. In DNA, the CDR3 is TGCGCCAGCAGTCAATCGAGTACCCTAGGCTACACCTTC.

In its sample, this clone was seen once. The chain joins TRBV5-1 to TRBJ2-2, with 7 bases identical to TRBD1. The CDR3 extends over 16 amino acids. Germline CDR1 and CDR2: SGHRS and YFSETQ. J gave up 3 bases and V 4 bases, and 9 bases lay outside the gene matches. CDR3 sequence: CASSLTVQGDTGELFF. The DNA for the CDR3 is TGCGCCAGCAGCCTGACAGTCCAGGGGGACACCGGGGAGCTGTTTTTT.